The sequence of this T cell receptor beta chain was determined in a study of PD-1 blockade in classical Hodgkin lymphoma. At the level of the study: Patients were administered nivolumab (3 mg/kg intravenously) every 2 weeks. Study-wide results and caveats: The study found that TCR diversity rose significantly by C4D1 in CD4+ but not CD8+ cells.

In regard to this clone: Its antigen is not known.

Data came from immunoSEQ multiplex PCR; TCRdb stores just in-frame clones and leaves some out. Of tens of thousands of clones detected, around 70% appear once; the ten largest clones hold 15% to 20%. Deletions cut 6 bases from V and 5 bases from J, with 16 bases between. This CDR3 is built from 14 residues. Germline CDR1 reads SNHLY; CDR2 reads FYNNEI. Time point: cycle 4 day 1 (C4D1), after about 6 weeks of nivolumab. With no exception, relapse followed autologous stem cell transplantation in all patients, and brentuximab vedotin exposure varied. The chain joins TRBV2 to TRBJ2-5; D ambiguous. This receptor was taken from a human donor with classical Hodgkin lymphoma. The sample consisted of peripheral blood mononuclear cells (PBMCs), taken before the fourth cycle of nivolumab. The CDR3 loop is CASRADMLVETQYF. CDR3 DNA: TGTGCCAGCAGGGCCGATATGTTGGTGGAGACCCAGTACTTC.